Shown below are 29 T cell receptor beta chains from a single sample sequenced in a study of cytomegalovirus exposure and HLA in healthy donors. It was with 60 Vbeta and 13 Jbeta primers that the PCR ran. TCRdb keeps only in-frame clones here, not all; method: immunoSEQ multiplex PCR. The sample gives some 150,000 clones, approximately 59% of which show up once; around 2.9% is in the top ten. Sequenced material: PBMCs. The receptors shown here come from a man aged 40-55 years in good health and CMV-seronegative.

The DNA of the CDR3 is TGTGCCAGTAGGCTAGCGGGGGGTCAAGAGACCCAGTACTTC. Its translation is CASRLAGGQETQYF. The genes are TRBV6-1 and TRBJ2-5; 11 nucleotides align to TRBD2. The V gene's germline CDR1 is MNHNS and CDR2 SASEGT. The CDR3 is made up of 14 amino acids. J lost 2 bases, V lost 9 bases, and 5 bases had no gene match.

This clone was recorded only once. The chain is built from TRBV7-2 and TRBJ2-3; D is possibly TRBD1 (6 bases). Germline V gene lookup returns CDR1 SGHTA and CDR2 FQGNSA. V lost 3 bases to trimming and J lost 1 base, with 14 bases between them. The CDR3 covers 16 residues. Written as DNA, the CDR3 is TGTGCCAGCAGCTTGTTCGGACAGATGGGCACAGATACGCAGTATTTT. As protein: CASSLFGQMGTDTQYF.

This clone has only a few counts. V gene TRBV18 combines with J gene TRBJ2-2, with 10 nucleotides matching TRBD1. There are 16 residues in the CDR3. Germline V gene lookup returns CDR1 KGHSH and CDR2 LQKENI. The V gene end was trimmed by 4 bases and the J gene end by 7 bases; junction bases not matched to a gene: 9. CDR3 nucleotide sequence: TGTGCCAGCTCACGTGAGACAGGGGGCGATGGCGGGGAGCTGTTTTTT. Its translation is CASSRETGGDGGELFF.

The chain has TRBV4-3 and TRBJ2-1; TRBD2 might be the D (7 bases). This CDR3 contains 16 residues. Germline CDR1 LGHNA, CDR2 YSLEER. V lost 0 bases and J lost 2, with 11 bases in between. CDR3 region: CASSQDLRGPYNEQFF. CDR3 bases: TGCGCCAGCAGCCAAGATTTGCGGGGGCCCTACAATGAGCAGTTCTTC.

The CDR3 DNA sequence: TGTGCCAGCAGCGTAGAGGGGGGGCCAGTGGGGAACACTGAAGCTTTCTTT. It yields the protein CASSVEGGPVGNTEAFF. The rearrangement links TRBV9 to TRBJ1-1; TRBD1 might be the D (6 bases). Germline values: CDR1 SGDLS, CDR2 YYNGEE. Trimming took 0 bases from V and 1 from J, leaving 16 bases between them. The CDR3 spans 17 residues.

V usage is TRBV6-5 and J usage is TRBJ1-4, with 10 positions matching TRBD1. V lost 5 bases and J lost 13; bases outside the gene matches: 1. Germline loops: CDR1 MNHEY, CDR2 SVGAGI. The CDR3 covers 11 residues. Here the CDR3 reads CASSGQGGLFF. In DNA form, the CDR3 reads TGTGCCAGCAGTGGACAGGGGGGACTGTTTTTT.

The V gene is TRBV18, the J gene TRBJ2-7; TRBD1 aligns across 7 bases. With 1 base clipped from V and 2 bases from J, the junction kept 2 bases outside the gene matches. The CDR3 contains 14 residues. From germline, CDR1 is KGHSH and CDR2 LQKENI. The CDR3, as DNA: TGTGCCAGCTCACCACGGGACAGAACCTACGAGCAGTACTTC. This sequence encodes CASSPRDRTYEQYF.

This rearrangement joins TRBV9 to TRBJ2-7, with 8 bases matching TRBD1. CDR1 SGDLS and CDR2 YYNGEE come from the germline V gene. The CDR3 runs 14 residues. V trimming: 2 bases; J trimming: 3 bases; junction bases outside the gene matches: 4. The CDR3 DNA follows: TGTGCCAGCAGCGTTCGGGACAGGCTCTACGAGCAGTACTTC. Translating gives CASSVRDRLYEQYF. The full variable domain, in which reference TRBV9 and TRBJ2-7 provide the parts outside the CDR3, is DSGVTQTPKHLITATGQRVTLRCSPRSGDLSVYWYQQSLDQGLQFLIQYYNGEERAKGNILERFSAQQFPDLHSELNLSSLELGDSALYFCASSVRDRLYEQYFGPGTRLTVT.

V gene TRBV9 combines with J gene TRBJ2-1, with TRBD2 identical over 8 bases. The ends lost 0 bases at V and 6 bases at J; junction bases unmatched: 5. Germline V lookup: CDR1 SGDLS, CDR2 YYNGEE. This CDR3 region has 15 residues. The CDR3 DNA follows: TGTGCCAGCAGCGTAGGTAGCGGGAAAATCAATGAGCAGTTCTTC. This codes for CASSVGSGKINEQFF.

The gene calls are TRBV6-5 and TRBJ2-7, with D possibly matching TRBD2 (5 bases). The germline CDR1 and CDR2 sequences are MNHEY and SVGAGI. The CDR3 runs to 14 residues. Deletions cut 6 bases from V and 0 bases from J, with 12 bases between. CDR3 in amino acids: CASSPRRTSYEQYF. In DNA form, the CDR3 reads TGTGCCAGCAGCCCACGGAGGACCTCCTACGAGCAGTACTTC.

This chain links TRBV4-3 with TRBJ2-1; TRBD2 agrees at 8 bases. Looked up from germline, CDR1 is LGHNA and CDR2 is YSLEER. The CDR3 consists of 19 residues. Losses at the gene ends were 2 bases for V and 3 bases for J; bases not matched to a gene: 15. This CDR3 is CASSQKPTIAGNIYNEQFF. Written as DNA, the CDR3 is TGCGCCAGCAGCCAAAAACCCACAATAGCGGGAAACATCTACAATGAGCAGTTCTTC.

The V and J genes are TRBV21-1 and TRBJ2-2; the DNA was not compared with TRBD2, the D call given in the table. TRBV21-1 is labeled a pseudogene. This CDR3 spans 16 amino acids. CDR3 bases: TGTGCCAGCAGCCTCGGACTAGCGGACTCCACCGGGGAGCTGTTTTTT. Translated, it gives CASSLGLADSTGELFF.

There are a few counts of this clone. The chain recombines TRBV7-9 with TRBJ2-7; 8 bases fit TRBD1. The V and J ends lost 4 bases and 11 bases, in that order; junction bases with no gene match: 10. The CDR3 length is 13 residues. The germline V gene has CDR1 SEHNR and CDR2 FQNEAQ (reference sequence). CDR3 protein: CASSSIGQGEEYF. In DNA, the CDR3 is TGTGCCAGCAGCTCCATCGGACAGGGAGAGGAGTACTTC.

The gene calls are TRBV29-1 and TRBJ2-1; 7 bases agree with TRBD2. This CDR3 is built from 13 residues. CDR1 is SQVTM, CDR2 ANQGSEA, per germline. V gave up 4 bases and J gave up 7 bases; unmatched junction bases: 7. The CDR3 region is CSVGGGSLNEQFF. Written as DNA, the CDR3 is TGCAGCGTTGGCGGCGGGAGCCTGAATGAGCAGTTCTTC.

The genes are TRBV6-1 and TRBJ2-7, with TRBD1 matching over 10 bases. Germline V CDR1 and CDR2: MNHNS, SASEGT. CDR3 size: 14 residues. Unmatched junction bases numbered 7, after V lost 7 bases and J lost 4 bases. Written as DNA, the CDR3 is TGTGCCAGCATTTTACGGGACAGGGGTTACGAGCAGTACTTC. Residues: CASILRDRGYEQYF.

V gene TRBV21-1 combines with J gene TRBJ2-1; TRBD2, the table's D call, lacks a check against the DNA. TRBV21-1 has pseudogene status. CDR3 length equals 16 residues. DNA for the CDR3: TGTGCCAGCAGCAAAGGTATAGCTAGCGGGTGCAATGAGCAGTTCTTC. As protein: CASSKGIASGCNEQFF.

In this sample, this clone turned up once. The rearrangement uses TRBV19 and TRBJ1-2, with a tentative D call TRBD1 (6 bases). The V end lost 6 bases, the J end lost 10 bases, and 15 bases lay between the germline ends. This CDR3 has 12 residues. Germline V lookup: CDR1 LNHDA, CDR2 SQIVND (reference sequence). The CDR3 loop is CASRGQLNDYTF. CDR3 coding DNA: TGTGCCAGTAGAGGACAGTTAAATGACTACACCTTC. The full variable domain, rest sourced from reference TRBV19 and TRBJ1-2, is DGGITQSPKYLFRKEGQNVTLSCEQNLNHDAMYWYRQDPGQGLRLIYYSQIVNDFQKGDIAEGYSVSREKKESFPLTVTSAQKNPTAFYLCASRGQLNDYTFGSGTRLTVV.

The CDR3 is CASSLESYRGQLFF. The CDR3 DNA follows: TGCGCCAGCAGCTTGGAAAGCTACAGGGGGCAGCTGTTTTTT. V gene TRBV5-1 combines with J gene TRBJ2-2; 9 nucleotides align to TRBD1. The CDR3 consists of 14 residues. V shed 0 bases and J 12 bases; nucleotides not matched to a gene: 6. Germline CDR1 SGHRS, CDR2 YFSETQ. The full variable domain, with the rest looked up from reference TRBV5-1 and TRBJ2-2, is KAGVTQTPRYLIKTRGQQVTLSCSPISGHRSVSWYQQTPGQGLQFLFEYFSETQRNKGNFPGRFSGRQFSNSRSEMNVSTLELGDSALYLCASSLESYRGQLFFGEGSRLTVL.

The V gene is TRBV28, the J gene TRBJ1-5; weak D call: TRBD1 (6 bases). In germline, CDR1 is MDHEN, CDR2 SYDVKM. The CDR3 has 15 residues. The ends were cut back, 5 bases at V and 7 bases at J, with 18 bases in the middle. Here the CDR3 DNA reads TGTGCCAGCAGTCTTACAGGGAGCCCGGGGCAGCCCCAGCATTTT. Its translation: CASSLTGSPGQPQHF.

For this clone: Other nucleotide sequences in the sample specify the same CDR3. J is TRBJ2-7 and V is TRBV19; D is perhaps TRBD1 (6 bases). Germline V gene lookup returns CDR1 LNHDA and CDR2 SQIVND (reference sequence). The CDR3 sequence is 13 residues long. The V end was cut by 6 bases, the J end by 6 bases, with 15 bases between. CDR3 coding DNA: TGTGCCAGTAGGGGACCTGGCAGGGGCGAGCAGTACTTC. Translation: CASRGPGRGEQYF.

The DNA of the CDR3 is TGTGCCAGCAGCCTCACAGATACGCAGTATTTT. It yields the protein CASSLTDTQYF. This rearrangement joins TRBV2 to TRBJ2-3, with unresolved D. The CDR3 totals 11 residues. From germline, CDR1 is SNHLY and CDR2 FYNNEI. Trimming stripped 6 bases from V and 2 bases from J, with 3 bases between.

As for this clone: The junction departs from the called germline gene at one end, perhaps through a read error. The chain is built from TRBV7-3 and TRBJ2-7; 8 bases align to TRBD1. The CDR3 spans 13 residues. Germline loops: CDR1 SGHTA, CDR2 FQGTGA. This CDR3 is CASSLYPGTGPIF. The CDR3 region has the DNA TGTGCCAGCAGCTTATATCCCGGGACAGGACCAATCTTC.

The chain combines TRBV4-3 with TRBJ2-7; 9 nucleotides match TRBD1. The CDR3 contains 15 residues. Looked up from germline, CDR1 is LGHNA and CDR2 is YSLEER. The trim removed 0 bases at V and 5 bases at J, leaving 5 bases unmatched. In DNA form, the CDR3 reads TGCGCCAGCAGCCAAGATTGGGGACAGGGAAACGAGCAGTACTTC. It yields the protein CASSQDWGQGNEQYF.

With regard to this clone: Other DNA sequences within the sample encode an identical CDR3. V usage is TRBV6-5 and J usage is TRBJ1-1; D unresolved. V dropped 6 bases and J dropped 5 bases, with 7 bases sitting between them. Germline CDR1 is MNHEY and CDR2 is SVGAGI. This CDR3 spans 11 amino acids. The CDR3 nucleotides are TGTGCCAGCAGAGGAGGAACTGAAGCTTTCTTT. Protein sequence: CASRGGTEAFF.

This rearrangement joins TRBV4-1 to TRBJ2-5; D unresolved. The J call may be faulty, since TRBJ2-7 better matches the DNA end. The V gene's germline CDR1 is MGHRA and CDR2 YSYEKL. The CDR3 has 15 residues. CDR3 in amino acids: CASSQVGGGSYEQYF. In nucleotides, the CDR3 is TGCGCCAGCAGCCAAGTTGGTGGCGGCTCCTACGAGCAGTACTTC.

The chain uses TRBV7-2 and TRBJ2-1, with D possibly being TRBD2 (6 bases). Germline V CDR1 and CDR2: SGHTA, FQGNSA. Trimming left V 5 bases short and J 2 bases short, with 13 bases between. This CDR3 comprises 15 residues. The CDR3 region has the DNA TGTGCCAGCAGCATCTACCGGGAGCCCTACAATGAGCAGTTCTTC. This gives the protein CASSIYREPYNEQFF.

The chain has TRBV6-5 and TRBJ2-1, with 10 bases lining up with TRBD2. CDR1 MNHEY and CDR2 SVGAGI come from the germline V gene. The CDR3 is 15 residues long. With 7 bases clipped from V and 8 bases from J, the junction kept 11 bases outside the gene matches. The CDR3 protein is CASINSLAGADEQFF. CDR3 DNA: TGTGCCAGCATCAATTCTCTAGCGGGAGCCGATGAGCAGTTCTTC.

As regards this clone: The junction departs from the called germline gene at one end, perhaps through a read error. The chain combines TRBV7-9 with TRBJ2-4; 11 positions match TRBD2. The germline V gene has CDR1 SEHNR and CDR2 FQNEAQ (reference sequence). The CDR3 is 17 residues long. The chain's CDR3 is CSSSPTSGGAAGDIQYF. CDR3 DNA: TGTTCCAGCAGCCCAACTAGCGGGGGCGCCGCCGGAGACATTCAGTACTTC.

This clone was observed a few times. The V and J genes are TRBV14 and TRBJ1-1; unclear D gene. Germline V gives CDR1 SGHDN, CDR2 FVKESK. CDR3 length: 13 amino acids. Trimming pared 4 bases from V and 8 bases from J, leaving 14 bases between. DNA of the CDR3: TGTGCCAGCAGCCCCCGGTTGGAGTCAGAAGCTTTCTTT. Amino acids: CASSPRLESEAFF.